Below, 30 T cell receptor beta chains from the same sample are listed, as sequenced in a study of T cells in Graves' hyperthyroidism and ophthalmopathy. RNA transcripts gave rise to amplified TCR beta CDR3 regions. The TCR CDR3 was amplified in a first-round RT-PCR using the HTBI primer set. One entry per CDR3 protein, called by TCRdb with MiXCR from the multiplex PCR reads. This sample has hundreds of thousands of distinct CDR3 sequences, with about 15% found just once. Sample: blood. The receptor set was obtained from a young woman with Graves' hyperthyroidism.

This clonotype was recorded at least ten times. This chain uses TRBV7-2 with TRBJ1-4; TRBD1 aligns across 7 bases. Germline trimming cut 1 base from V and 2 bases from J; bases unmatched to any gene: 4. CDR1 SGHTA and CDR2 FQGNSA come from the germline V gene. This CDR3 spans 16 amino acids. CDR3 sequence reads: CASSLGQGVTNEKLFF. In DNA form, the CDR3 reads TGTGCCAGCAGCTTAGGTCAGGGGGTTACTAATGAAAAACTGTTTTTT.

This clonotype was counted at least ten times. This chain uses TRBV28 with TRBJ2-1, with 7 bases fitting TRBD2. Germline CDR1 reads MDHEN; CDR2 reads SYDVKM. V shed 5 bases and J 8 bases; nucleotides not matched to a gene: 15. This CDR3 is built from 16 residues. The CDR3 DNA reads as TGTGCCAGCAGTGGGCCACGCGGGAGTCTCTTCGATGAGCAGTTCTTC. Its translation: CASSGPRGSLFDEQFF.

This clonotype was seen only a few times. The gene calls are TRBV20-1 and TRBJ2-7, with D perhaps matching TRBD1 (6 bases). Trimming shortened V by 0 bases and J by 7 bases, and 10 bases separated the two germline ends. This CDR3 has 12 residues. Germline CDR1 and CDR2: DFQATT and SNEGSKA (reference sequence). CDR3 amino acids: CSAREGGWEQYF. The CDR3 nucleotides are TGCAGTGCTAGAGAAGGGGGTTGGGAGCAGTACTTC.

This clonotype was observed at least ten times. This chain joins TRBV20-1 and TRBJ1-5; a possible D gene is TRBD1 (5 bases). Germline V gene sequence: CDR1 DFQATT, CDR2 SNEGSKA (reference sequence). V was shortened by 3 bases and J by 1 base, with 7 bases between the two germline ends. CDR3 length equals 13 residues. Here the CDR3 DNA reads TGCAGTGCTAGGACAGCCAGCAATCAGCCCCAGCATTTT. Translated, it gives CSARTASNQPQHF.

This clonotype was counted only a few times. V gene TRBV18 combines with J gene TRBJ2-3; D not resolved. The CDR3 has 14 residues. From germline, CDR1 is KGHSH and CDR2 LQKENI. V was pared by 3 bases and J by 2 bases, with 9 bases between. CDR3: CASSPSYSTDTQYF. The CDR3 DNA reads TGTGCCAGCTCACCGAGTTATTCCACAGATACGCAGTATTTT.

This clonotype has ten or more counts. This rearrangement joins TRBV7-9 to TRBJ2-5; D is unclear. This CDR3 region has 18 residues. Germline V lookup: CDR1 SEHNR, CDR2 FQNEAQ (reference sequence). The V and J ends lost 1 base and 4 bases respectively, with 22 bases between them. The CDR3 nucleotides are TGTGCCAGCAGCTTAGAAGTGACCTACCCCCCAAGAGGAGAGACCCAGTACTTC. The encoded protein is CASSLEVTYPPRGETQYF.

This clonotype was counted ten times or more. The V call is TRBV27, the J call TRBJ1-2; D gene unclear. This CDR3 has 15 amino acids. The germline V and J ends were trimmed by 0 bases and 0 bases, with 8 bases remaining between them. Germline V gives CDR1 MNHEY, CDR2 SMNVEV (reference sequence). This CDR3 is CASSLSGNPNYGYTF. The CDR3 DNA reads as TGTGCCAGCAGTTTATCGGGGAACCCTAACTATGGCTACACCTTC.

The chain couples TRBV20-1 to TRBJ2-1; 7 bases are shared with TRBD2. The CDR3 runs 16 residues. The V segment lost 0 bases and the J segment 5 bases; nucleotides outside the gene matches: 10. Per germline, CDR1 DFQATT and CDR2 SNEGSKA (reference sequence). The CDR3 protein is CSARDYRAGTHNEQFF. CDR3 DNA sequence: TGCAGTGCTAGAGATTATCGAGCGGGGACTCACAATGAGCAGTTCTTC.

The chain's CDR3 is CASSLDLNNSPLHF. The DNA for the CDR3 is TGTGCCAGCAGCTTGGACCTCAATAATTCACCCCTCCACTTT. The J gene is TRBJ1-6, the V gene TRBV5-6; no reliable D call. The CDR3 is 14 residues long. Germline CDR1 is SGHDT and CDR2 is YYEEEE. The V end lost 0 bases, the J end lost 5 bases, and 6 bases lay between the germline ends.

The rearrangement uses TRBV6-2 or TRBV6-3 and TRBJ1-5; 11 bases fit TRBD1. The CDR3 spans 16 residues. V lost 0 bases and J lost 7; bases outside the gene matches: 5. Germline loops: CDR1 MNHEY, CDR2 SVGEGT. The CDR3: CASSYSGTGGSQPQHF. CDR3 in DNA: TGTGCCAGCAGTTACTCCGGGACAGGGGGGAGCCAGCCCCAGCATTTT.

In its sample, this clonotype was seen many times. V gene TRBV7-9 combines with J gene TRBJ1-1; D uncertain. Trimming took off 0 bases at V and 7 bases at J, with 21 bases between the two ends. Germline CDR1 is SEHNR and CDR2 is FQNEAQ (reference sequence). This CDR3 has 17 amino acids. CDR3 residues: CASSLAHWTAVGDEAFF. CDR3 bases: TGTGCCAGCAGCTTAGCCCATTGGACGGCTGTGGGCGATGAAGCTTTCTTT.

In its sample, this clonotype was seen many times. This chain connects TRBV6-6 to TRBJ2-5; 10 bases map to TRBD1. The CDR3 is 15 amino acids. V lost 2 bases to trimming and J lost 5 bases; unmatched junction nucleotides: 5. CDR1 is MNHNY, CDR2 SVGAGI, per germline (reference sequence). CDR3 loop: CASSYIDRGPETQYF. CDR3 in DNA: TGTGCCAGCAGTTACATCGACAGGGGGCCGGAGACCCAGTACTTC.

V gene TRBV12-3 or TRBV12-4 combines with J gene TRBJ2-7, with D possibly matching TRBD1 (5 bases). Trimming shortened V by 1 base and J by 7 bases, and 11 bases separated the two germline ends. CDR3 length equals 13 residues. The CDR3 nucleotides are TGTGCCAGCAGTTTAGGACAGCCTAGGGAGCAGTACTTC. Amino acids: CASSLGQPREQYF.

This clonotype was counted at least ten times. This CDR3 reads CASSLEWVGQGEAFF. The CDR3 DNA is TGTGCCAGCAGCTTAGAATGGGTAGGGCAGGGTGAAGCTTTCTTT. This chain links TRBV7-9 with TRBJ1-1; TRBD1 might be the D (5 bases). Germline V gene data show CDR1 as SEHNR and CDR2 as FQNEAQ (reference sequence). The length of the CDR3 is 15 residues. Trimming left V 1 base short and J 7 bases short, with 16 bases between.

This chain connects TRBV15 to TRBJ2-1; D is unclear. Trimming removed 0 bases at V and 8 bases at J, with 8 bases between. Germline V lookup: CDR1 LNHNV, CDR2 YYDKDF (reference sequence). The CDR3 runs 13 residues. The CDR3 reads CATSRDYPHEQFF. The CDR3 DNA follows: TGTGCCACCAGCAGAGATTACCCCCATGAGCAGTTCTTC.

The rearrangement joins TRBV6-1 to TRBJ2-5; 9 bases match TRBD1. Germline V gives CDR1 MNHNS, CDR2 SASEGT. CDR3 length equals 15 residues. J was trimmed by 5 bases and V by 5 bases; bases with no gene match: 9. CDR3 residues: CASSRPGQGMETQYF. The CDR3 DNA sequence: TGTGCCAGCAGTCGTCCGGGACAGGGCATGGAGACCCAGTACTTC.

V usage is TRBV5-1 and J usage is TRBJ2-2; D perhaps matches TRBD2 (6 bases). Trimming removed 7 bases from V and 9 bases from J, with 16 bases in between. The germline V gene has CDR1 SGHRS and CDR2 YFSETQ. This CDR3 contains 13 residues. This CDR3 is CASGGTFRRELFF. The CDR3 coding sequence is TGCGCCAGCGGCGGGACTTTCCGCCGGGAGCTGTTTTTT.

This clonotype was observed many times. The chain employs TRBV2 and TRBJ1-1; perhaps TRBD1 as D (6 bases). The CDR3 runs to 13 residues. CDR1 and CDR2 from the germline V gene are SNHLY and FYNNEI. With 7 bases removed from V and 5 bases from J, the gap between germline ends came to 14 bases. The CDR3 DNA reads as TGTGCCAGCACGGGAGGGGGATGGACTGAAGCTTTCTTT. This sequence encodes CASTGGGWTEAFF.

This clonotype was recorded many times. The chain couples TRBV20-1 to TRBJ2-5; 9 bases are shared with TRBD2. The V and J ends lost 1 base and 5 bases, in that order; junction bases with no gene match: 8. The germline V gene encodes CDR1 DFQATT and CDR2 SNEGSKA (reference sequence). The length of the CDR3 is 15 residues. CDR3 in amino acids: CSARVSSGGWETQYF. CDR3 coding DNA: TGCAGTGCTAGAGTATCCAGCGGGGGGTGGGAGACCCAGTACTTC.

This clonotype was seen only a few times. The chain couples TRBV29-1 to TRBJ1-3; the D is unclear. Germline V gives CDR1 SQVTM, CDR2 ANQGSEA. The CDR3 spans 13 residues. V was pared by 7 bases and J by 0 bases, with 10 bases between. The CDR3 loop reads CSAIIGSGNTIYF. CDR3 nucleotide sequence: TGCAGCGCCATAATCGGCTCTGGAAACACCATATATTTT. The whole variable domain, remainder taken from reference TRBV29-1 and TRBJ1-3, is SAVISQKPSRDICQRGTSLTIQCQVDSQVTMMFWYRQQPGQSLTLIATANQGSEATYESGFVIDKFPISRPNLTFSTLTVSNMSPEDSSIYLCSAIIGSGNTIYFGEGSWLTVV.

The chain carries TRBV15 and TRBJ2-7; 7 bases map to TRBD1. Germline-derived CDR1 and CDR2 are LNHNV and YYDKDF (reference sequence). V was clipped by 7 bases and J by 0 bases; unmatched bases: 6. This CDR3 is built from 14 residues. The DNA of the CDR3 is TGTGCCACCAACCCGACAGGGTCCTCCTACGAGCAGTACTTC. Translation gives CATNPTGSSYEQYF.

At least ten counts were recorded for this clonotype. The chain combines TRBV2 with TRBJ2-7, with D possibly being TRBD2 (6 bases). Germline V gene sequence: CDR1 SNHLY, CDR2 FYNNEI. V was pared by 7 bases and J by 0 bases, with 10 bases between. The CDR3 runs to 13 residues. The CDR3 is CASKTRFSYEQYF. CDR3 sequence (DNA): TGTGCCAGCAAGACTAGATTCTCCTACGAGCAGTACTTC.

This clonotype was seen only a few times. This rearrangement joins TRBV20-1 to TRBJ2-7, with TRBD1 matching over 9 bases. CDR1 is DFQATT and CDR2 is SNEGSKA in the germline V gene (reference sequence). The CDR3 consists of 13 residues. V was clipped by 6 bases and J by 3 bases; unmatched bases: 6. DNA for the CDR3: TGCAGTGCGCGGGGACAGGGAGGCTACGAGCAGTACTTC. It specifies CSARGQGGYEQYF.

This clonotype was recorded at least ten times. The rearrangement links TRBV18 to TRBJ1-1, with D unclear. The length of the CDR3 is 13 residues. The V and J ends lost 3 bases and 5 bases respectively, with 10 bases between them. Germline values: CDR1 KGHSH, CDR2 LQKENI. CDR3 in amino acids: CASSPTPGTEAFF. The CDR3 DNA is TGTGCCAGCTCACCCACACCGGGGACTGAAGCTTTCTTT. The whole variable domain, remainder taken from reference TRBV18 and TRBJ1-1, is NAGVMQNPRHLVRRRGQEARLRCSPMKGHSHVYWYRQLPEEGLKFMVYLQKENIIDESGMPKERFSAEFPKEGPSILRIQQVVRGDSAAYFCASSPTPGTEAFFGQGTRLTVV.

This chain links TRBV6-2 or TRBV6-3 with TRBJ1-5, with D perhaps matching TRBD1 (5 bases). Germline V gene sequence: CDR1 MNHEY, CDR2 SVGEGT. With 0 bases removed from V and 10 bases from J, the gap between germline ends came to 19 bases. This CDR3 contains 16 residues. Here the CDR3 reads CASSYSNLRGNGPQHF. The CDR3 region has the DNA TGTGCCAGCAGTTACTCGAACTTGAGGGGCAACGGTCCCCAGCATTTT.

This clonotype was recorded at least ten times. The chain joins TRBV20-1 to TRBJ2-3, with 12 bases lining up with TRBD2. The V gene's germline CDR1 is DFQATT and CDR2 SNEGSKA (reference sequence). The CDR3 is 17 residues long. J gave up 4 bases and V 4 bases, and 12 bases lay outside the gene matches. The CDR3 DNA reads TGCAGTGCTATCCGAGCTAGCGGGAGGGCCGGGGCAGATACGCAGTATTTT. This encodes CSAIRASGRAGADTQYF.

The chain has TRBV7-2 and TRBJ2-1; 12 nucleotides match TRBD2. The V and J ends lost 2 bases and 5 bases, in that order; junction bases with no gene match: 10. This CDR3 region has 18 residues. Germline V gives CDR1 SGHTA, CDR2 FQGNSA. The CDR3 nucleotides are TGTGCCAGCAGCTTAAGGGGGCTAGCGGGAGGGCCAAACAATGAGCAGTTCTTC. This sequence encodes CASSLRGLAGGPNNEQFF.

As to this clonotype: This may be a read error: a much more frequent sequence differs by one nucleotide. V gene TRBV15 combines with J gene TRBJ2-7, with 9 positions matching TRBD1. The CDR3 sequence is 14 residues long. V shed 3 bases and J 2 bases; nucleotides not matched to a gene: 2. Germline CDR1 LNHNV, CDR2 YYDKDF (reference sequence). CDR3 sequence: CATSSRTGAYEQYF. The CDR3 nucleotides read TGTGCCACCAGCAGTAGGACAGGGGCCTACGAGCAGTACTTC.

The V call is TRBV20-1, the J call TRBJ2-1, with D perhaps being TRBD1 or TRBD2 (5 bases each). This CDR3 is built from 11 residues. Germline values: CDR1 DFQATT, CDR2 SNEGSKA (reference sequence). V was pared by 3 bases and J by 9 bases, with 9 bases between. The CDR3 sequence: CSASRDPEQFF. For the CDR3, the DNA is TGCAGTGCTAGCAGGGACCCTGAGCAGTTCTTC.

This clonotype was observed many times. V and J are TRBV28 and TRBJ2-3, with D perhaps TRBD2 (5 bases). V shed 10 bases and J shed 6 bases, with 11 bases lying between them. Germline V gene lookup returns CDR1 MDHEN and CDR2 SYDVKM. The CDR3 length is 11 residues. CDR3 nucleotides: TGTGCCACCTTAATAGCGGATACGCAGTATTTT. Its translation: CATLIADTQYF. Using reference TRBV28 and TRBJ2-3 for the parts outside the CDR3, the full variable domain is DVKVTQSSRYLVKRTGEKVFLECVQDMDHENMFWYRQDPGLGLRLIYFSYDVKMKEKGDIPEGYSVSREKKERFSLILESASTNQTSMYLCATLIADTQYFGPGTRLTVL.